The 9 T cell receptor beta chains presented below share a single source sample, sequenced in a study of blood T cell repertoires in COVID-19. Using immunoSEQ multiplex PCR, the repertoire was profiled, and TCRdb retains in-frame clones only, with some absent. Here the sample spans about 360,000 clones, around 87% being singletons. Sequenced sample: PBMCs or T cells enriched from blood (not recorded which). These receptors were taken from a man aged 40-50 years in a cohort exposed to, infected with or recovered from COVID-19 (not recorded which).

This chain links TRBV28 with TRBJ2-1, with 8 bases lining up with TRBD2. Germline assignment: CDR1 MDHEN and CDR2 SYDVKM. This CDR3 region has 17 residues. V shed 5 bases, J shed 8 bases, and the junction held 17 bases outside the gene matches. The CDR3 loop is CASSKGVSGDYSDEQFF. DNA of the CDR3: TGTGCCAGCAGTAAGGGGGTTAGCGGGGACTACTCGGATGAGCAGTTCTTC. The variable domain in full, completed from reference TRBV28 and TRBJ2-1, reads DVKVTQSSRYLVKRTGEKVFLECVQDMDHENMFWYRQDPGLGLRLIYFSYDVKMKEKGDIPEGYSVSREKKERFSLILESASTNQTSMYLCASSKGVSGDYSDEQFFGPGTRLTVL.

The V and J genes are TRBV5-1 and TRBJ2-7; D might be TRBD1 (6 bases). The CDR3 extends over 14 amino acids. Per germline, CDR1 SGHRS and CDR2 YFSETQ. The germline V and J ends were trimmed by 1 base and 1 base, with 9 bases remaining between them. The CDR3 protein is CASSLLTGSYEQYF. CDR3 in DNA: TGCGCCAGCAGCTTGTTAACAGGGTCCTACGAGCAGTACTTC.

The CDR3 loop is CASTNTLADNEQFF. The CDR3 DNA follows: TGTGCCAGCACCAATACCCTAGCGGACAATGAGCAGTTCTTC. V usage is TRBV2 and J usage is TRBJ2-1; 7 nucleotides agree with TRBD2. V dropped 7 bases and J dropped 5; count of bases not matched to a gene: 8. Germline values: CDR1 SNHLY, CDR2 FYNNEI. This CDR3 has 14 amino acids.

The rearrangement uses TRBV3-1 (or the pseudogene TRBV3-2) and TRBJ2-3; the match to TRBD2 covers 9 bases. Looked up from germline, CDR1 is LGHDT and CDR2 is YNNKEL (reference sequence). CDR3 length: 14 residues. With 6 bases clipped from V and 4 bases from J, the junction kept 5 bases outside the gene matches. In DNA form, the CDR3 reads TGTGCCAGCAGGTTAGCGGGAGACGCAGATACGCAGTATTTT. Amino acids: CASRLAGDADTQYF.

CDR3 DNA: TGCAGCGTTGATAGGGACACTGGATCCTACAATGAGCAGTTCTTC. Protein product: CSVDRDTGSYNEQFF. The chain employs TRBV29-1 and TRBJ2-1, with D perhaps TRBD1 (6 bases). CDR1 is SQVTM, CDR2 ANQGSEA, per germline. This CDR3 has 15 amino acids. V was pared by 3 bases and J by 1 base, with 13 bases between.

The sample holds one count of this clone. The chain joins TRBV30 to TRBJ2-2, with unresolved D. CDR3 length: 12 residues. The V gene lost 4 bases and the J gene lost 1 base, with 4 bases spanning the gap. Germline loops: CDR1 GTSNPN, CDR2 SVGIG (reference sequence). For the CDR3, the DNA is TGTGCCTGGACGAGGAACACCGGGGAGCTGTTTTTT. Translation: CAWTRNTGELFF.

The chain has TRBV11-2 and TRBJ1-1; 8 nucleotides line up with TRBD1. After removal of 5 bases from V and 4 bases from J, the junction contained 6 bases not matched to a gene. The CDR3 consists of 14 residues. Germline assignment: CDR1 SGHAT and CDR2 FQNNGV. This CDR3 reads CASSTRQGITEAFF. CDR3 bases: TGTGCCAGCAGCACCCGACAGGGGATCACTGAAGCTTTCTTT. Combining the CDR3 with reference TRBV11-2 and TRBJ1-1 gives the whole variable domain EAGVAQSPRYKIIEKRQSVAFWCNPISGHATLYWYQQILGQGPKLLIQFQNNGVVDDSQLPKDRFSAERLKGVDSTLKIQPAKLEDSAVYLCASSTRQGITEAFFGQGTRLTVV.

The rearrangement uses TRBV7-8 and TRBJ1-1; D is ambiguous. V dropped 5 bases and J dropped 1 base, with 11 bases sitting between them. CDR3 length: 14 residues. The germline CDR1 and CDR2 sequences are SGHVS and FQNEAQ. DNA for the CDR3: TGTGCCAGCAGCCGACGAGTAGAGAACACTGAAGCTTTCTTT. This codes for CASSRRVENTEAFF.

The chain couples TRBV6-6 to TRBJ2-2; 11 nucleotides agree with TRBD2. V lost 5 bases, J lost 1 base, and 6 bases stayed unmatched. The CDR3 runs to 17 residues. CDR1 is MNHNY and CDR2 is SVGAGI in the germline V gene (reference sequence). The CDR3 is CASSHGTSGRNTGELFF. The CDR3 nucleotides are TGTGCCAGCAGTCACGGGACTAGCGGAAGGAACACCGGGGAGCTGTTTTTT.